A single sample is the source of the 18 T cell receptor beta chains below, sequenced in a study of blood T cell repertoires in COVID-19. Some clones are missing from TCRdb's copy, which holds only in-frame ones; the method was immunoSEQ multiplex PCR. The sample contains 150,000 to 200,000 clones, more than 75% of which appear only once. The sequenced material came from PBMCs or T cells enriched from blood (not recorded which). The receptors here all came from a woman aged 45 to 65 with acute COVID-19.

This clone was recorded once. As DNA, the CDR3 is TGTGCCAGATGTAGTCCTAGCGGCCCGGGCACCGGGGAGCTGTTTTTT. Protein product: CARCSPSGPGTGELFF. V and J are TRBV6-4 and TRBJ2-2, with TRBD2 matching over 7 bases. Germline trimming cut 9 bases from V and 4 bases from J; bases unmatched to any gene: 14. Germline V gene sequence: CDR1 MRHNA, CDR2 SNTAGT. The CDR3 runs 16 residues.

The genes are TRBV19 and TRBJ1-1, with D possibly being TRBD1 (5 bases). The CDR3 runs 12 residues. The V end lost 2 bases, the J end lost 8 bases, and 9 bases lay between the germline ends. Per germline, CDR1 LNHDA and CDR2 SQIVND (reference sequence). The CDR3 coding sequence is TGTGCCAGTAGTATAAGGGGCCACGAAGCTTTCTTT. Amino acid sequence: CASSIRGHEAFF.

The V gene is TRBV7-9, the J gene TRBJ1-6; weak D call: TRBD1 (5 bases). The CDR3 consists of 15 residues. The germline gives CDR1 SEHNR, CDR2 FQNEAQ (reference sequence). V lost 4 bases to trimming and J lost 10 bases, with 17 bases between them. CDR3 sequence reads: CASSSIGGSGSPLHF. The DNA for the CDR3 is TGTGCCAGCAGCTCCATTGGGGGGTCGGGGTCACCCCTCCACTTT.

The rearrangement uses TRBV6-5 and TRBJ2-1; weak D call: TRBD2 (5 bases). V lost 0 bases and J lost 12, with 12 bases in between. Germline lookup yields CDR1 MNHEY and CDR2 SVGAGI. CDR3 length: 13 residues. Here the CDR3 DNA reads TGTGCCAGCAGTTACTCGACTACCATGGCGCAGTTCTTC. Its translation is CASSYSTTMAQFF.

This clone has a single count. The chain uses TRBV5-8 and TRBJ2-1; the match to TRBD2 covers 8 bases. The germline gives CDR1 SGHTS, CDR2 YDEGEE. There are 17 residues in the CDR3. Losses at the gene ends were 3 bases for V and 4 bases for J; bases not matched to a gene: 12. The CDR3 region has the DNA TGTGCCAGCAGCTCCTCCCGGGGGGGACCGTATTACAATGAGCAGTTCTTC. Protein: CASSSSRGGPYYNEQFF.

The chain carries TRBV6-4 and TRBJ1-1; tentatively, D is TRBD1 (5 bases). Germline V CDR1 and CDR2: MRHNA, SNTAGT. Trimming shortened V by 6 bases and J by 1 base, and 12 bases separated the two germline ends. There are 14 residues in the CDR3. In DNA, the CDR3 is TGTGCCAGCAGCGCGGGACCCCAGAACACTGAAGCTTTCTTT. It translates to CASSAGPQNTEAFF.

This chain links TRBV7-2 with TRBJ1-2; 7 nucleotides line up with TRBD1. This CDR3 spans 13 amino acids. The germline V gene has CDR1 SGHTA and CDR2 FQGNSA. The ends lost 5 bases at V and 4 bases at J; junction bases unmatched: 4. CDR3 sequence reads: CASSAGQTYGYTF. CDR3 bases: TGTGCCAGCAGCGCGGGACAGACCTATGGCTACACCTTC. Drawing the rest from reference TRBV7-2 and TRBJ1-2, the complete variable domain is GAGVSQSPSNKVTEKGKDVELRCDPISGHTALYWYRQSLGQGLEFLIYFQGNSAPDKSGLPSDRFSAERTGGSVSTLTIQRTQQEDSAVYLCASSAGQTYGYTFGSGTRLTVV.

The chain couples TRBV6-5 to TRBJ2-7; tentative D call: TRBD1 (5 bases). V lost 5 bases and J lost 1, with 9 bases in between. CDR3 length equals 13 residues. The germline CDR1 and CDR2 sequences are MNHEY and SVGAGI. The CDR3 coding sequence is TGTGCCAGCAGTCGGACACGATCCTACGAGCAGTACGTC. This gives the protein CASSRTRSYEQYV.

This clone has only a few counts. Different DNA sequences within this sample yield the same CDR3. The rearrangement joins TRBV3-1 (or the pseudogene TRBV3-2) to TRBJ1-2, with D tentatively TRBD1 (6 bases). Germline-derived CDR1 and CDR2 are LGHDT and YNNKEL (reference sequence). V lost 3 bases and J lost 1, with 9 bases in between. The CDR3 is made up of 14 amino acids. The CDR3 nucleotides are TGTGCCAGCAGCCACAGGGGCCTTAACTATGGCTACACCTTC. It codes for CASSHRGLNYGYTF.

The chain has TRBV7-6 and TRBJ1-1, with TRBD1 matching over 8 bases. Germline V gene sequence: CDR1 SGHVS, CDR2 FNYEAQ. This CDR3 contains 16 residues. Trimming at V came to 2 bases and at J to 0 bases, leaving 5 bases not matched to a gene. Here the CDR3 DNA reads TGTGCCAGCAGCTTATCTACGGGACAGGTGAACACTGAAGCTTTCTTT. Translation gives CASSLSTGQVNTEAFF.

The chain is built from TRBV5-4 and TRBJ2-1; no clear D gene. Trimming took off 0 bases at V and 0 bases at J, with 13 bases between the two ends. The CDR3 sequence is 17 residues long. Germline lookup yields CDR1 SGHNT and CDR2 YYREEE (reference sequence). The CDR3 nucleotides read TGTGCCAGCAGCTTGGTGGTAGTTTTCGGCTCCTACAATGAGCAGTTCTTC. This codes for CASSLVVVFGSYNEQFF.

On this clone itself: One end of the junction varies from germline; a read error may be responsible. The V call is TRBV14, the J call TRBJ2-5, with D tentatively TRBD1 (6 bases). The germline CDR1 and CDR2 sequences are SGHDN and FVKESK. The CDR3 contains 15 residues. The CDR3: CASSQDWGPKDTQYF. DNA for the CDR3: TGTGCCAGCAGCCAAGATTGGGGGCCTAAAGACACCCAGTACTTC.

The chain links TRBV5-8 to TRBJ1-3, with 8 bases that match TRBD1. The CDR3 has 19 amino acids. V lost 0 bases and J lost 0; bases outside the gene matches: 11. CDR1 SGHTS and CDR2 YDEGEE come from the germline V gene. The CDR3 DNA follows: TGTGCCAGCAGCTTGGCTCGCTCTCAGGGGGCTACCTCTGGAAACACCATATATTTT. Its protein product is CASSLARSQGATSGNTIYF.

For this clone: The identical CDR3 is also encoded by other nucleotide sequences in the sample. V and J are TRBV9 and TRBJ1-6; 8 positions match TRBD1. The CDR3 totals 14 residues. Germline V CDR1 and CDR2: SGDLS, YYNGEE. J gave up 7 bases and V 3 bases, and 3 bases lay outside the gene matches. The CDR3 loop reads CASSARQGNSPLHF. CDR3 nucleotide sequence: TGTGCCAGCAGCGCCAGACAGGGGAATTCACCCCTCCACTTT.

The chain is built from TRBV19 and TRBJ2-6; TRBD1 matches at 8 bases. This CDR3 has 18 residues. Germline assignment: CDR1 LNHDA and CDR2 SQIVND (reference sequence). With V trimmed by 5 bases and J by 0 bases, 9 bases remained unmatched. CDR3 sequence (DNA): TGTGCCAGTAGTCCCGGTCCCGGGACAGGCTCTGGGGCCAACGTCCTGACTTTC. Its protein product is CASSPGPGTGSGANVLTF.

V usage is TRBV19 and J usage is TRBJ2-2; perhaps TRBD2 as D (5 bases). V shed 6 bases and J shed 3 bases, with 14 bases lying between them. CDR1 is LNHDA, CDR2 SQIVND, per germline (reference sequence). The length of the CDR3 is 15 residues. The CDR3 loop reads CASRFGETDTGELFF. The CDR3 bases are TGTGCCAGTAGATTCGGGGAAACCGACACCGGGGAGCTGTTTTTT.

This clone was counted a single time. The CDR3: CASSRGRTGTYEQYV. Written as DNA, the CDR3 is TGTGCCAGCAGCCGGGGGAGGACAGGTACCTACGAGCAGTACGTC. The V call is TRBV6-2 or TRBV6-3, the J call TRBJ2-7; the D gene is possibly TRBD1 (7 bases). Per the germline V gene, CDR1 is MNHEY and CDR2 is SVGEGT. V was pared by 6 bases and J by 2 bases, with 17 bases between. CDR3 length: 15 residues.

The genes are TRBV6-5 and TRBJ2-1, with 7 bases matching TRBD2. CDR1 is MNHEY and CDR2 is SVGAGI in the germline V gene. This CDR3 spans 13 amino acids. With V trimmed by 6 bases and J by 5 bases, 4 bases remained unmatched. CDR3 region: CASRAGTNNEQFF. In DNA, the CDR3 is TGTGCCAGCAGGGCCGGGACTAACAATGAGCAGTTCTTC.